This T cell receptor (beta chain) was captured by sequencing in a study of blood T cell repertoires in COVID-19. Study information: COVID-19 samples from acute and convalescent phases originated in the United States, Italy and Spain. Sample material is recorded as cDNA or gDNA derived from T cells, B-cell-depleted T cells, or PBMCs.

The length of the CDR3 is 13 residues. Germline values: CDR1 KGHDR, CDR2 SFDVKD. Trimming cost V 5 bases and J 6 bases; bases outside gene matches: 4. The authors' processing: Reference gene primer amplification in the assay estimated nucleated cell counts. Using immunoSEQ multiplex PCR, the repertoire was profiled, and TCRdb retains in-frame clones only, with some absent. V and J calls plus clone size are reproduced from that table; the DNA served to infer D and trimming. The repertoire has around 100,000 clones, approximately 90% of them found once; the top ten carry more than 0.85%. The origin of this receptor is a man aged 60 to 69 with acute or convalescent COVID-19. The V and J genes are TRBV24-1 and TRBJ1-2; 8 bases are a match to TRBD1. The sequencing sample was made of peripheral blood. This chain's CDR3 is CATSGGTGNGYTF. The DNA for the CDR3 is TGTGCCACCAGTGGAGGGACAGGCAATGGCTACACCTTC.